The next 15 T cell receptor beta chains were all read from a single sample in a study of blood T cell repertoires in COVID-19 (TCRdb year 2020). To prepare the library, the immunoSEQ multiplex PCR assay was applied. The table was pulled from immuneACCESS by TCRdb, which kept in-frame rearrangements only. Such tables lose some clones; where checked, under half of the loss comes from unresolved V genes, and the rest has no known cause. The sample yields fewer than 500,000 clones; about 90% were counted once. The biggest ten clones account for roughly 0.72% of the sample. The sequenced sample consisted of PBMCs or T cells enriched from blood (not recorded which). These receptor sequences come from a young woman who had recovered from COVID-19.

This rearrangement joins TRBV7-8 to TRBJ1-2; 8 bases are shared with TRBD1. Trimming removed 10 bases from V and 0 bases from J; junction bases left unmatched: 7. This CDR3 is 14 amino acids long. Germline lookup yields CDR1 SGHVS and CDR2 FQNEAQ. The DNA for the CDR3 is TGTGCCACCCTCCGGGACAGGTCTAACTATGGCTACACCTTC. This sequence encodes CATLRDRSNYGYTF.

The rearrangement uses TRBV3-1 (or the pseudogene TRBV3-2) and TRBJ1-4; a weak D match, TRBD1 (5 bases). The V end lost 4 bases, the J end lost 3 bases, and 12 bases lay between the germline ends. CDR3 size: 15 residues. Germline V gene sequence: CDR1 LGHDT, CDR2 YNNKEL (reference sequence). The CDR3: CASSPLGQPNEKLFF. CDR3 DNA: TGTGCCAGCAGCCCTCTGGGGCAACCTAATGAAAAACTGTTTTTT.

V gene TRBV21-1 combines with J gene TRBJ1-2. TRBV21-1 is annotated as a pseudogene. This CDR3 comprises 15 residues. CDR3 bases: TGTGCCAGCAGCAACGAGGGAGCCGGGAACTATGGCTACACCTTC. Protein: CASSNEGAGNYGYTF.

This chain links TRBV6-1 with TRBJ1-6, with D hard to call. The CDR3 is 14 residues long. Trimming removed 1 base at V and 6 bases at J, with 7 bases between. CDR1 and CDR2 (germline): MNHNS, SASEGT. Here the CDR3 DNA reads TGTGCCAGCAGTGAAGGGCGGTTTAATTCACCCCTCCACTTT. Translation gives CASSEGRFNSPLHF.

The chain has TRBV3-1 (or the pseudogene TRBV3-2) and TRBJ2-1; TRBD2 aligns across 12 bases. This CDR3 comprises 18 residues. After removal of 4 bases from V and 5 bases from J, the junction contained 12 bases not matched to a gene. CDR1 is LGHDT, CDR2 YNNKEL, per germline (reference sequence). Here the CDR3 reads CASSRGRTSGAPNNEQFF. The CDR3, as DNA: TGTGCCAGCAGCCGAGGCCGGACTAGCGGGGCCCCAAACAATGAGCAGTTCTTC.

The rearrangement uses TRBV3-1 (or the pseudogene TRBV3-2) and TRBJ2-5; TRBD2 might be the D (6 bases). With 5 bases removed from V and 2 bases from J, the gap between germline ends came to 12 bases. The CDR3 has 14 amino acids. The germline V gene has CDR1 LGHDT and CDR2 YNNKEL (reference sequence). This CDR3 reads CASSYRSGQETQYF. The CDR3 nucleotides are TGTGCCAGCAGCTACCGTAGCGGTCAAGAGACCCAGTACTTC.

The V gene is TRBV18, the J gene TRBJ2-7, with 11 positions matching TRBD1. This CDR3 spans 15 amino acids. The germline V gene has CDR1 KGHSH and CDR2 LQKENI. Germline trimming cut 6 bases from V and 3 bases from J; bases unmatched to any gene: 7. CDR3 sequence (DNA): TGTGCCAGCTCCCCCGGGACAGGGGGTCACTACGAGCAGTACTTC. Encoded protein: CASSPGTGGHYEQYF.

For this clone: The identical CDR3 is also encoded by other nucleotide sequences in the sample. The J gene is TRBJ1-6, the V gene TRBV5-1; TRBD1 might be the D (5 bases). The CDR3 extends over 14 amino acids. CDR1 and CDR2 from the germline V gene are SGHRS and YFSETQ. The V end was cut by 3 bases, the J end by 7 bases, with 11 bases between. This CDR3 reads CASSSGLLNSPLHF. For the CDR3, the DNA is TGCGCCAGCAGCTCGGGACTCCTAAATTCACCCCTCCACTTT.

The genes are TRBV7-2 and TRBJ2-1; D not certain. The CDR3 extends over 12 amino acids. Germline CDR1 is SGHTA and CDR2 is FQGNSA. V lost 5 bases and J lost 10, with 12 bases in between. DNA of the CDR3: TGTGCCAGCAGCCTTACGGTGCTCGAGCAGTTCTTC. Its protein is CASSLTVLEQFF.

The chain couples TRBV11-2 to TRBJ2-7; the match to TRBD1 covers 10 bases. Germline V gene sequence: CDR1 SGHAT, CDR2 FQNNGV. This CDR3 contains 14 residues. After removal of 5 bases from V and 5 bases from J, the junction contained 6 bases not matched to a gene. CDR3 DNA sequence: TGTGCCAGCAGCCATGGACAGGGGGTCGACGAGCAGTACTTC. Its protein product is CASSHGQGVDEQYF.

CDR3 amino acids: CASSPAGRGGQDEQFF. The CDR3 coding sequence is TGTGCCAGCAGCCCTGCCGGGCGGGGGGGCCAAGATGAGCAGTTCTTC. This rearrangement joins TRBV6-2 or TRBV6-3 to TRBJ2-1; TRBD2 aligns across 9 bases. Trimming took 6 bases from V and 8 from J; bases not matched to a gene: 14. The CDR3 extends over 16 amino acids. Germline-derived CDR1 and CDR2 are MNHEY and SVGEGT.

This chain joins TRBV7-2 and TRBJ2-1; 8 bases agree with TRBD1. CDR3 length equals 14 residues. J was trimmed by 5 bases and V by 2 bases; bases with no gene match: 2. In germline, CDR1 is SGHTA, CDR2 FQGNSA. The chain's CDR3 is CASSLQGADNEQFF. The CDR3, as DNA: TGTGCCAGCAGCTTACAGGGGGCTGACAATGAGCAGTTCTTC.

The genes are TRBV3-1 (or the pseudogene TRBV3-2) and TRBJ1-1; perhaps TRBD1 as D (6 bases). The CDR3 sequence is 12 residues long. Deletions cut 8 bases from V and 9 bases from J, with 16 bases between. Germline CDR1 LGHDT, CDR2 YNNKEL (reference sequence). DNA of the CDR3: TGTGCCAGCTCGGACAGAGGCCGGAAAGCTTTCTTT. Translating it yields CASSDRGRKAFF.

A note on this clone: Distinct nucleotide sequences in the sample also encode this CDR3. The chain employs TRBV7-2 and TRBJ2-3; TRBD2 might be the D (6 bases). The germline V gene encodes CDR1 SGHTA and CDR2 FQGNSA. The CDR3 covers 14 residues. Trimming cost V 4 bases and J 2 bases, with 10 bases left between them. The CDR3 loop reads CASSSGLYTDTQYF. The CDR3 DNA sequence: TGTGCCAGCAGCTCTGGACTATACACAGATACGCAGTATTTT.

In this sample, this clone turned up once. This chain links TRBV30 with TRBJ1-3, with D hard to call. Germline assignment: CDR1 GTSNPN and CDR2 SVGIG (reference sequence). The CDR3 consists of 13 residues. Trimming stripped 4 bases from V and 1 base from J, with 8 bases between. The CDR3 nucleotides read TGTGCCTGGATACGGTCTTCTGGAAACACCATATATTTT. This gives the protein CAWIRSSGNTIYF.